The 10 T cell receptor beta chains below all came from one sample that was sequenced in a study of CD8 T cells in ankylosing spondylitis. Whole-study results and caveats: Ankylosing spondylitis blood appeared to carry a characteristic TCR beta motif of seven to nine highly homologous variants.

Antigens of these TCRs are unknown. TCRdb analysed the 5' RACE reads with MiXCR anew, one entry per CDR3 protein. This sample has around 140,000 distinct CDR3 sequences, with 17% found just once. Sequenced sample: blood, either unsorted or a sorted T cell fraction (not recorded which). These receptors were taken from a male donor with ankylosing spondylitis.

The rearrangement uses TRBV20-1 and TRBJ2-3; no definite D call. The V gene's germline CDR1 is DFQATT and CDR2 SNEGSKA (reference sequence). The length of the CDR3 is 13 residues. V dropped 1 base and J dropped 4 bases, with 9 bases sitting between them. For the CDR3, the DNA is TGCAGTGCTAGAGCCGACATACCAGATACGCAGTATTTT. This sequence encodes CSARADIPDTQYF.

This clonotype was found a few times. The chain has TRBV6-5 and TRBJ2-1; possible D gene TRBD1, 5 bases. The CDR3 contains 12 residues. Germline-derived CDR1 and CDR2 are MNHEY and SVGAGI. Trimming left V 8 bases short and J 6 bases short, with 11 bases between. CDR3 residues: CASRGAGNEQFF. CDR3 DNA sequence: TGTGCCAGCCGTGGGGCAGGCAATGAGCAGTTCTTC.

This clonotype was seen a few times. V usage is TRBV29-1 and J usage is TRBJ1-1; TRBD1 agrees at 9 bases. The ends lost 4 bases at V and 5 bases at J; junction bases unmatched: 14. Germline V gene sequence: CDR1 SQVTM, CDR2 ANQGSEA. This CDR3 has 16 amino acids. The CDR3 here is CSVAWPGQGGETEAFF. In DNA form, the CDR3 reads TGCAGCGTTGCCTGGCCGGGACAGGGAGGAGAGACTGAAGCTTTCTTT.

This clonotype was detected a few times. The J gene is TRBJ1-2, the V gene TRBV30; possible D gene TRBD1, 5 bases. V lost 0 bases and J lost 6, with 14 bases in between. There are 14 residues in the CDR3. The germline V gene encodes CDR1 GTSNPN and CDR2 SVGIG (reference sequence). The DNA for the CDR3 is TGTGCCTGGAGTGTTTGGGACCGACCGCATGGCTACACCTTC. Its protein product is CAWSVWDRPHGYTF.

V usage is TRBV6-2 or TRBV6-3 and J usage is TRBJ2-2; 10 bases agree with TRBD2. V lost 2 bases, J lost 6 bases, and 6 bases stayed unmatched. CDR3 length: 16 amino acids. Germline V gene sequence: CDR1 MNHEY, CDR2 SVGEGT. The CDR3 coding sequence is TGTGCCAGCAGTTACGGAGCGGGAGGGCCCTCCGGGGAGCTGTTTTTT. Its protein product is CASSYGAGGPSGELFF.

Only a few counts were recorded for this clonotype. This chain uses TRBV4-1 with TRBJ2-7; D ambiguous. CDR1 is MGHRA and CDR2 is YSYEKL in the germline V gene. This CDR3 region has 13 residues. Trimming cost V 5 bases and J 2 bases, with 10 bases left between them. CDR3 loop: CASSSPRAYEQYF. The CDR3 DNA sequence: TGCGCCAGCAGCTCACCTAGGGCCTACGAGCAGTACTTC.

CDR3 sequence: CASSGYREAEAFF. The CDR3 DNA follows: TGTGCCAGCAGCGGTTACAGGGAAGCTGAAGCTTTCTTT. The J gene is TRBJ1-1, the V gene TRBV9, with D possibly being TRBD1 (6 bases). The CDR3 runs to 13 residues. Trimming removed 3 bases at V and 6 bases at J, with 12 bases between. Germline V lookup: CDR1 SGDLS, CDR2 YYNGEE.

V and J are TRBV19 and TRBJ1-2, with TRBD1 identical over 7 bases. The V gene's germline CDR1 is LNHDA and CDR2 SQIVND (reference sequence). There are 14 residues in the CDR3. Trimming removed 3 bases from V and 4 bases from J; junction bases left unmatched: 5. The CDR3 DNA sequence: TGTGCCAGTAGTATGGGACAGCAGACCTATGGCTACACCTTC. Protein product: CASSMGQQTYGYTF.

The chain is built from TRBV9 and TRBJ2-7; D remains ambiguous. Germline V lookup: CDR1 SGDLS, CDR2 YYNGEE. The CDR3 sequence is 15 residues long. Deletions cut 0 bases from V and 3 bases from J, with 13 bases between. The CDR3 region is CASSVEDADHYEQYF. CDR3 coding DNA: TGTGCCAGCAGCGTAGAGGACGCGGACCACTACGAGCAGTACTTC.

This clonotype has a count of ten or more. The rearrangement joins TRBV28 to TRBJ1-6, with 10 bases aligning to TRBD1. This CDR3 region has 16 residues. Per germline, CDR1 MDHEN and CDR2 SYDVKM. V lost 2 bases, J lost 5 bases, and 3 bases stayed unmatched. CDR3 DNA: TGTGCCAGCAGTTTAGACAGGGGGCTCCATAATTCACCCCTCCACTTT. Translation gives CASSLDRGLHNSPLHF.